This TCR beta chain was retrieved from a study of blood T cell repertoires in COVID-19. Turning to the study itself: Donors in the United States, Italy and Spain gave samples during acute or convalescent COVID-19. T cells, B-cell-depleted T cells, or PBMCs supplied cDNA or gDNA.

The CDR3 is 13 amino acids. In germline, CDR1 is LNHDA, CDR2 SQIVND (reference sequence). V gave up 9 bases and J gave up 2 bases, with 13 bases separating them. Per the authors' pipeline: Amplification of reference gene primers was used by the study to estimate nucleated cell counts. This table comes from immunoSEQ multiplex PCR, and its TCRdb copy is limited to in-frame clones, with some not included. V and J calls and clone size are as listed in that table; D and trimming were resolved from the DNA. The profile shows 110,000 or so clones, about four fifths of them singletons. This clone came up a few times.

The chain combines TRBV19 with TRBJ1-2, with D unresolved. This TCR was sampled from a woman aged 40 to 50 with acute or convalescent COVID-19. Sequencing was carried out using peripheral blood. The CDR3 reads CASRGSLNYGYTF. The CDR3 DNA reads TGTGCCAGCCGAGGTTCTTTGAACTATGGCTACACCTTC.